This entry is about one T cell receptor beta chain. TCRdb keeps only in-frame clones here, not all; method: immunoSEQ multiplex PCR. The repertoire holds some 130,000 clones, with around 89% as singletons. This record belongs to a study of control samples from healthy donors and cancer patients. The sequenced material came from blood. This clonotype was sampled from a middle-aged man in good health.

CDR3 residues: CASSLSGTGWREQYF. The CDR3 DNA sequence: TGTGCCAGCAGTTTATCTGGGACAGGGTGGCGCGAGCAGTACTTC. The V call is TRBV27, the J call TRBJ2-7; 9 bases match TRBD1. CDR3 length equals 15 residues. Per the germline V gene, CDR1 is MNHEY and CDR2 is SMNVEV (reference sequence). Losses at the gene ends were 0 bases for V and 6 bases for J; bases not matched to a gene: 6.